These 29 T cell receptor beta chains came from one sample sequenced in a study of cytomegalovirus exposure and HLA in healthy donors (dated by TCRdb to 2016 to 2017). The library was made by the immunoSEQ multiplex PCR assay. For the multiplex PCR, a mixture combining 60 forward primers for TCR Vbeta segments and 13 reverse primers for TCR Jbeta segments was used. Drawn from immuneACCESS, this table holds only the in-frame rearrangements with V and J called that TCRdb kept. Clones are partly lost; checked studies trace under half to an unresolved V gene and leave the rest unexplained. The sample yields some 120,000 clones; roughly 83% were counted once. Clones ranked in the top ten supply more than 1.5% of the sample. The source material was PBMCs. The receptors were gathered from a man younger than 35 in good health and CMV-seronegative.

Here the CDR3 reads CASSLTAGGRTETQYF. The CDR3 nucleotides are TGCGCCAGCAGCTTGACAGCGGGAGGGAGGACAGAGACCCAGTACTTC. The gene calls are TRBV5-1 and TRBJ2-5; TRBD2 aligns across 10 bases. Germline CDR1 is SGHRS and CDR2 is YFSETQ. Germline trimming cut 1 base from V and 4 bases from J; bases unmatched to any gene: 7. The CDR3 runs 16 residues.

The chain has TRBV9 and TRBJ2-2, with TRBD1 identical over 7 bases. This CDR3 comprises 16 residues. The J segment lost 4 bases and the V segment lost 3 bases, leaving 9 bases of the junction unmatched. Germline V gene data show CDR1 as SGDLS and CDR2 as YYNGEE. CDR3 DNA sequence: TGTGCCAGCAGCGCCCGACAGGGTGTGGGCACCGGGGAGCTGTTTTTT. Translating it yields CASSARQGVGTGELFF.

The chain is built from TRBV27 and TRBJ2-2; 10 nucleotides align to TRBD2. The CDR3 is made up of 16 amino acids. The germline V gene encodes CDR1 MNHEY and CDR2 SMNVEV (reference sequence). Trimming at V came to 2 bases and at J to 7 bases, leaving 7 bases not matched to a gene. CDR3 protein: CASSLGLAGVGGELFF. DNA of the CDR3: TGTGCCAGCAGTTTAGGTCTAGCGGGAGTTGGCGGGGAGCTGTTTTTT.

The rearrangement uses TRBV5-4 and TRBJ2-5, with 8 nucleotides matching TRBD2. Matching the DNA end better, TRBJ2-7 makes the J call doubtful. The CDR3 has 16 amino acids. The germline gives CDR1 SGHNT, CDR2 YYREEE (reference sequence). The CDR3: CASSIGTSGRPYEQYF. CDR3 bases: TGTGCCAGCAGCATCGGGACTAGTGGGCGCCCCTACGAGCAGTACTTC.

This rearrangement joins TRBV28 to TRBJ2-6, with a weak D call TRBD2 (6 bases). CDR1 is MDHEN, CDR2 SYDVKM, per germline. V lost 8 bases and J 2 bases, leaving 16 bases between the germline ends. This CDR3 has 16 amino acids. The chain's CDR3 is CASSLRDFAGANVLTF. CDR3 DNA: TGTGCCAGCTCCCTCCGGGACTTCGCTGGGGCCAACGTCCTGACTTTC.

This clone was recorded a few times. The rearrangement links TRBV5-6 to TRBJ1-4, with 11 bases aligning to TRBD1. CDR1 SGHDT and CDR2 YYEEEE come from the germline V gene. The ends lost 4 bases at V and 2 bases at J; junction bases unmatched: 4. The CDR3 loop spans 16 amino acids. The CDR3 protein is CASSLDRGRTNEKLFF. The CDR3 region has the DNA TGTGCCAGCAGCCTGGACAGGGGGCGTACTAATGAAAAACTGTTTTTT.

This clone was seen a handful of times. This chain joins TRBV4-1 and TRBJ2-1, with 11 bases fitting TRBD1. CDR1 is MGHRA, CDR2 YSYEKL, per germline. The ends lost 3 bases at V and 6 bases at J; junction bases unmatched: 4. The CDR3 covers 15 residues. The CDR3 DNA reads as TGCGCCAGCAGCCACGGCGGGACAGGGGGCAATGAGCAGTTCTTC. It specifies CASSHGGTGGNEQFF.

This clone occurred a few times. J is TRBJ2-6 and V is TRBV5-1; 14 positions agree with TRBD2. The germline V gene has CDR1 SGHRS and CDR2 YFSETQ. The CDR3 runs to 20 residues. Germline trimming cut 5 bases from V and 2 bases from J; bases unmatched to any gene: 12. In nucleotides, the CDR3 is TGCGCCAGCAGATCCGGGACTAGCGGGAGTAGTGCGGCTGGGGCCAACGTCCTGACTTTC. This codes for CASRSGTSGSSAAGANVLTF.

The chain has TRBV6-1 and TRBJ2-7, with 7 bases aligning to TRBD1. Germline V lookup: CDR1 MNHNS, CDR2 SASEGT. Trimming removed 3 bases from V and 2 bases from J; junction bases left unmatched: 4. The CDR3 has 14 amino acids. The CDR3 nucleotides are TGTGCCAGCAGTGAGACAGGGATTACCTACGAGCAGTACGTC. Its translation is CASSETGITYEQYV.

V is TRBV6-5 and J is TRBJ2-2, with a tentative D call TRBD2 (5 bases). The CDR3 is 14 amino acids. Trimming took off 6 bases at V and 3 bases at J, with 11 bases between the two ends. CDR1 and CDR2 from the germline V gene are MNHEY and SVGAGI. The CDR3 is CASRRRADTGELFF. Written as DNA, the CDR3 is TGTGCCAGCAGGAGACGAGCGGACACCGGGGAGCTGTTTTTT.

The chain couples TRBV18 to TRBJ2-5; TRBD1 is a possible D gene (6 bases). CDR1 and CDR2 from the germline V gene are KGHSH and LQKENI. The CDR3 is 13 residues long. V was pared by 3 bases and J by 2 bases, with 7 bases between. The CDR3 DNA reads as TGTGCCAGCTCACCTGACAGGCAAGAGACCCAGTACTTC. It encodes CASSPDRQETQYF.

The gene calls are TRBV4-1 and TRBJ2-7; D may be TRBD1 (6 bases). The V end was cut by 1 base, the J end by 0 bases, with 10 bases between. Germline CDR1 reads MGHRA; CDR2 reads YSYEKL. CDR3 length: 15 amino acids. In DNA, the CDR3 is TGCGCCAGCAGCCAAGTGGAAGGGGGCTCCTACGAGCAGTACTTC. As protein: CASSQVEGGSYEQYF.

Notes on this clone: The junction shows a germline mismatch at one end, possibly a read error. J is TRBJ2-7 and V is TRBV4-2; 8 bases are shared with TRBD2. The CDR3 is 18 residues long. Per the germline V gene, CDR1 is LGHNA and CDR2 is YNFKEQ. The CDR3 nucleotides are TGTGCCAGCAGCCAAGATGTCCCAACTAGCGGAGCTTACTACGAGCAGTGCTTC. This gives the protein CASSQDVPTSGAYYEQCF.

CDR3 protein: CASSIEATGNIQYF. In DNA form, the CDR3 reads TGTGCCAGCAGTATCGAGGCCACGGGAAACATTCAGTACTTC. The chain joins TRBV25-1 to TRBJ2-4, with unresolved D. Germline assignment: CDR1 MGHDK and CDR2 SYGVNS. The V gene lost 5 bases and the J gene lost 6 bases, with 14 bases spanning the gap. There are 14 residues in the CDR3.

This clone came up once. The V gene is TRBV7-8, the J gene TRBJ1-1; TRBD1 aligns across 7 bases. Trimming took 5 bases from V and 0 from J; bases not matched to a gene: 9. Germline V gene lookup returns CDR1 SGHVS and CDR2 FQNEAQ. This CDR3 comprises 16 residues. This chain's CDR3 is CASSGEGQTMNTEAFF. The CDR3, as DNA: TGTGCCAGCAGCGGAGAGGGACAGACCATGAACACTGAAGCTTTCTTT.

This sequence joins TRBV27 and TRBJ2-1; tentative D call: TRBD2 (6 bases). With 6 bases removed from V and 2 bases from J, the gap between germline ends came to 11 bases. This CDR3 spans 14 amino acids. CDR1 is MNHEY and CDR2 is SMNVEV in the germline V gene (reference sequence). The CDR3 loop is CASSPSGAYNEQFF. CDR3 nucleotide sequence: TGTGCCAGCAGCCCTTCGGGGGCCTACAATGAGCAGTTCTTC.

The V and J genes are TRBV4-2 and TRBJ2-1; 10 nucleotides match TRBD2. Looked up from germline, CDR1 is LGHNA and CDR2 is YNFKEQ. This CDR3 region has 16 residues. Unmatched junction bases numbered 9, after V lost 0 bases and J lost 10 bases. CDR3 coding DNA: TGTGCCAGCAGCCAAGAATGGACTAGCGGTCGATGGGAGCAGTTCTTC. Its translation is CASSQEWTSGRWEQFF.

The chain uses TRBV7-3 and TRBJ2-3; D unresolved. V was trimmed by 2 bases and J by 2 bases, leaving 11 bases between them. Germline V gene lookup returns CDR1 SGHTA and CDR2 FQGTGA. This CDR3 is built from 15 residues. The CDR3 DNA is TGTGCCAGCAGCTTACGGATGGGCCTCACAGATACGCAGTATTTT. This gives the protein CASSLRMGLTDTQYF.

The chain joins TRBV7-9 to TRBJ2-2; D is unresolved. Per the germline V gene, CDR1 is SEHNR and CDR2 is FQNEAQ (reference sequence). The CDR3 runs 15 residues. V was clipped by 3 bases and J by 0 bases, with 8 bases between them. This CDR3 is CASSFALPNTGELFF. For the CDR3, the DNA is TGTGCCAGCAGCTTCGCTCTACCGAACACCGGGGAGCTGTTTTTT.

The chain links TRBV29-1 to TRBJ1-2, with unresolved D. V was pared by 6 bases and J by 4 bases, with 12 bases between. This CDR3 is built from 12 residues. Per the germline V gene, CDR1 is SQVTM and CDR2 is ANQGSEA. The CDR3 region has the DNA TGCAGCGTCCGCGGTTTTGGCTATGGCTACACCTTC. This gives the protein CSVRGFGYGYTF.

The V call is TRBV2, the J call TRBJ2-2; 14 bases agree with TRBD2. From germline, CDR1 is SNHLY and CDR2 FYNNEI. V was pared by 8 bases and J by 6 bases, with 20 bases of the junction left unmatched. This CDR3 is built from 20 residues. The CDR3 nucleotides are TGTGCCAGCGACGAGATTAAGTTCGGGACTAGCGGGAGTCAATCCGGGGAGCTGTTTTTT. Translation: CASDEIKFGTSGSQSGELFF.

This chain uses TRBV7-9 with TRBJ1-2, with 8 bases identical to TRBD1. CDR1 is SEHNR, CDR2 FQNEAQ, per germline (reference sequence). The CDR3 runs 15 residues. The V and J ends lost 1 base and 5 bases, in that order; junction bases with no gene match: 6. The CDR3: CASSLGQGAGYGYTF. The DNA for the CDR3 is TGTGCCAGCAGCTTAGGCCAGGGGGCTGGATATGGCTACACCTTC.

The V call is TRBV18, the J call TRBJ1-1, with D perhaps TRBD1 (6 bases). The CDR3 contains 14 residues. V was cut by 4 bases and J by 2 bases, with 11 bases left in between. The germline gives CDR1 KGHSH, CDR2 LQKENI. CDR3 nucleotides: TGTGCCAGCTCACAAAACAGGGAAAACACTGAAGCTTTCTTT. Translated: CASSQNRENTEAFF.

This chain joins TRBV21-1 and TRBJ2-5; TRBD2, as called in the table, went unchecked against the DNA. TRBV21-1 is labeled a pseudogene. CDR3 length: 14 amino acids. CDR3 protein: CASSNVRGQETQYF. CDR3 bases: TGTGCCAGCAGCAATGTGAGAGGGCAAGAGACCCAGTACTTC.

V and J are TRBV27 and TRBJ2-7, with a tentative D call TRBD1 (5 bases). The CDR3 loop spans 13 amino acids. V was pared by 7 bases and J by 3 bases, with 13 bases between. The germline V gene encodes CDR1 MNHEY and CDR2 SMNVEV (reference sequence). As DNA, the CDR3 is TGTGCCAGCACTCAGGGCCACGGCTACGAGCAGTACTTC. It codes for CASTQGHGYEQYF.

The chain employs TRBV7-3 and TRBJ2-7; 14 bases match TRBD2. V shed 4 bases, J shed 6 bases, and the junction held 5 bases outside the gene matches. Germline V gene data show CDR1 as SGHTA and CDR2 as FQGTGA. CDR3 length equals 15 residues. CDR3 coding DNA: TGTGCCAGCAGCTCTGGGACTAGCGGGAGCGGCGAGCAGTACTTC. It encodes CASSSGTSGSGEQYF.

The chain is built from TRBV19 and TRBJ2-3; 10 bases fit TRBD2. This CDR3 is 18 amino acids long. The V gene end was trimmed by 0 bases and the J gene end by 2 bases; junction bases not matched to a gene: 8. Looked up from germline, CDR1 is LNHDA and CDR2 is SQIVND (reference sequence). CDR3 in DNA: TGTGCCAGTAGTATAGATACCGACAGCGGGAGGGACACAGATACGCAGTATTTT. Protein: CASSIDTDSGRDTDTQYF.

This chain uses TRBV30 with TRBJ2-4; TRBD1 matches at 9 bases. V shed 2 bases, J shed 9 bases, and the junction held 5 bases outside the gene matches. Germline V gene sequence: CDR1 GTSNPN, CDR2 SVGIG (reference sequence). The CDR3 covers 13 residues. Written as DNA, the CDR3 is TGTGCCTGGAGTATGGACAGGGGACGCATTCAGTACTTC. Protein sequence: CAWSMDRGRIQYF.

The chain is built from TRBV14 and TRBJ2-7; possible D gene TRBD2, 5 bases. With 6 bases removed from V and 0 bases from J, the gap between germline ends came to 21 bases. Germline CDR1 is SGHDN and CDR2 is FVKESK. The CDR3 totals 17 residues. CDR3 protein: CASRLGEPDASSYEQYF. In DNA form, the CDR3 reads TGTGCCAGCAGACTAGGCGAACCGGACGCGAGCTCCTACGAGCAGTACTTC. The full variable domain, with the rest looked up from reference TRBV14 and TRBJ2-7, is EAGVTQFPSHSVIEKGQTVTLRCDPISGHDNLYWYRRVMGKEIKFLLHFVKESKQDESGMPNNRFLAERTGGTYSTLKVQPAELEDSGVYFCASRLGEPDASSYEQYFGPGTRLTVT.